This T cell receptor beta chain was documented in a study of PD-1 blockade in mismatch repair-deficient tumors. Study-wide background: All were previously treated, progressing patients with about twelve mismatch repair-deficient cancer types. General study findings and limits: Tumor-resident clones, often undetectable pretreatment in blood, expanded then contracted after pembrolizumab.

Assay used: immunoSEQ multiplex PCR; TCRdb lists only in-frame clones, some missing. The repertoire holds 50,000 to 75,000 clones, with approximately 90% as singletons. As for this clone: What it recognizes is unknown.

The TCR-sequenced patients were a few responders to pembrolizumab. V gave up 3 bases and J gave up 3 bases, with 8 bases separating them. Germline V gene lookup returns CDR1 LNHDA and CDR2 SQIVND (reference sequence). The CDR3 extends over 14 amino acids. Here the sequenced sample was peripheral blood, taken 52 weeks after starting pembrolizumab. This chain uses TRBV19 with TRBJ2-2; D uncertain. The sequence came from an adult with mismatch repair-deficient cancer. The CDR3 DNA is TGTGCCAGTAGTATCGGGCTGTACACCGGGGAGCTGTTTTTT. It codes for CASSIGLYTGELFF.